These 14 T cell receptor beta chains came from one sample sequenced in a study of a mutant IDH1 vaccine in newly diagnosed glioma. Their target antigens are unknown. Time point: week 23, last vaccination. Doses comprised 300 ug of mutant IDH1 20-mer peptide each, plus topical imiquimod. Sequenced by immunoSEQ multiplex PCR; TCRdb stores in-frame clones only, minus some. In the table there are around 30,000 clones, 85% to 90% of which are singletons. This specimen was PBMCs, taken from a glioma patient whose treatment included an IDH1 peptide vaccine. The receptors were gathered from a middle-aged man with glioma.

This chain links TRBV19 with TRBJ1-2; no clear D. V was cut by 9 bases and J by 0 bases, with 11 bases left in between. Germline CDR1 reads LNHDA; CDR2 reads SQIVND (reference sequence). The CDR3 extends over 13 amino acids. For the CDR3, the DNA is TGTGCCAGCTCCCCTGGGGCTAACTATGGCTACACCTTC. Its translation: CASSPGANYGYTF.

This chain uses TRBV28 with TRBJ2-5; possibly TRBD2 for D (6 bases). The CDR3 contains 15 residues. Per the germline V gene, CDR1 is MDHEN and CDR2 is SYDVKM. Trimming left V 8 bases short and J 0 bases short, with 16 bases between. CDR3 residues: CASARREMYQETQYF. The CDR3 bases are TGTGCCAGCGCCCGGAGGGAAATGTACCAAGAGACCCAGTACTTC.

The rearrangement uses TRBV7-6 and TRBJ2-5, with a possible D match to TRBD2 (6 bases). Trimming cost V 1 base and J 3 bases, with 9 bases left between them. The germline CDR1 and CDR2 sequences are SGHVS and FNYEAQ. CDR3 size: 14 residues. The CDR3 region is CASSLDRGKETQYF. In nucleotides, the CDR3 is TGTGCCAGCAGCTTAGACCGGGGGAAAGAGACCCAGTACTTC.

The chain recombines TRBV15 with TRBJ1-2, with D unresolved. The germline V and J ends were trimmed by 1 base and 0 bases, with 9 bases remaining between them. Germline assignment: CDR1 LNHNV and CDR2 YYDKDF (reference sequence). CDR3 length: 15 residues. The CDR3, as DNA: TGTGCCACCAGCAGAGGACCGATAGCTAACTATGGCTACACCTTC. Its translation is CATSRGPIANYGYTF. The full variable domain, completed using reference TRBV15 and TRBJ1-2, is DAMVIQNPRYQVTQFGKPVTLSCSQTLNHNVMYWYQQKSSQAPKLLFHYYDKDFNNEADTPDNFQSRRPNTSFCFLDIRSPGLGDTAMYLCATSRGPIANYGYTFGSGTRLTVV.

The rearrangement links TRBV19 to TRBJ2-5, with D tentatively TRBD2 (6 bases). Trimming removed 3 bases from V and 4 bases from J, with 18 bases in between. This CDR3 contains 16 residues. Per germline, CDR1 LNHDA and CDR2 SQIVND (reference sequence). CDR3 DNA: TGTGCCAGTAGTATGTCCCCTAGCGTGACATTAGAGACCCAGTACTTC. Translated, it gives CASSMSPSVTLETQYF.

The genes are TRBV5-1 and TRBJ1-1; D possibly corresponds to TRBD1 (6 bases). The CDR3 runs 16 residues. Trimming left V 0 bases short and J 1 base short, with 13 bases between. Germline CDR1 SGHRS, CDR2 YFSETQ. CDR3 nucleotide sequence: TGCGCCAGCAGCTTGGACCAGGGGCGACCGAACACTGAAGCTTTCTTT. Encoded protein: CASSLDQGRPNTEAFF.

The chain has TRBV5-6 and TRBJ2-1; 12 bases map to TRBD1. Trimming removed 4 bases from V and 9 bases from J; junction bases left unmatched: 8. The CDR3 covers 15 residues. Germline assignment: CDR1 SGHDT and CDR2 YYEEEE. The CDR3, as DNA: TGTGCCAGCAGCCCAAAGGGACAGGGGGCTCGTGAGCAGTTCTTC. Translating gives CASSPKGQGAREQFF.

The chain uses TRBV25-1 and TRBJ1-2; D is possibly TRBD1 (5 bases). Trimming took 7 bases from V and 8 from J, leaving 14 bases between them. CDR3 size: 12 residues. The germline V gene has CDR1 MGHDK and CDR2 SYGVNS. CDR3 region: CASIGGAGGYTF. In DNA, the CDR3 is TGTGCCAGCATCGGAGGGGCGGGCGGCTACACCTTC.

The J gene is TRBJ1-4, the V gene TRBV7-2, with D hard to call. The CDR3 totals 15 residues. CDR1 and CDR2 (germline): SGHTA, FQGNSA. V was pared by 0 bases and J by 7 bases, with 12 bases between. This CDR3 reads CASSLAGSRGEKLFF. CDR3 nucleotides: TGTGCCAGCAGCTTAGCGGGGAGTCGGGGTGAAAAACTGTTTTTT.

The genes are TRBV5-8 and TRBJ2-4; 9 bases fit TRBD1. CDR3 length: 17 residues. CDR1 SGHTS and CDR2 YDEGEE come from the germline V gene. Trimming cost V 2 bases and J 1 base; bases outside gene matches: 7. CDR3 region: CASSLGGQGFAKNIQYF. As DNA, the CDR3 is TGTGCCAGCAGCTTAGGGGGACAGGGCTTTGCCAAAAACATTCAGTACTTC.

The chain recombines TRBV5-4 with TRBJ2-5; D assignment may be TRBD1 or TRBD2 (5 bases each). Germline V gives CDR1 SGHNT, CDR2 YYREEE (reference sequence). Trimming pared 4 bases from V and 0 bases from J, leaving 16 bases between. This CDR3 spans 16 amino acids. CDR3 protein: CASSPRDPRYQETQYF. Written as DNA, the CDR3 is TGTGCCAGCAGCCCCCGGGACCCTCGGTACCAAGAGACCCAGTACTTC.

This clone was seen just once. The V and J genes are TRBV29-1 and TRBJ2-7; TRBD2 might be the D (5 bases). V lost 1 base and J lost 4, with 17 bases in between. CDR1 and CDR2 (germline): SQVTM, ANQGSEA. CDR3 length: 15 amino acids. Here the CDR3 DNA reads TGCAGCGTTGAAGGATCTCCGGACGGAGGATACGAGCAGTACTTC. Its protein product is CSVEGSPDGGYEQYF.

V is TRBV5-6 and J is TRBJ2-1; D might be TRBD1 or TRBD2, each matching 5 bases. The CDR3 contains 15 residues. Trimming took off 0 bases at V and 2 bases at J, with 9 bases between the two ends. Germline V gene lookup returns CDR1 SGHDT and CDR2 YYEEEE. The CDR3 reads CASSLDEGPYNEQFF. CDR3 sequence (DNA): TGTGCCAGCAGCTTGGATGAGGGGCCCTACAATGAGCAGTTCTTC.

The chain is built from TRBV5-1 and TRBJ1-1; maybe TRBD1 (5 bases). Per the germline V gene, CDR1 is SGHRS and CDR2 is YFSETQ. This CDR3 is 14 amino acids long. Trimming shortened V by 0 bases and J by 7 bases, and 13 bases separated the two germline ends. CDR3 region: CASSLDWTPIEAFF. The CDR3 DNA is TGCGCCAGCAGCTTGGACTGGACACCGATTGAAGCTTTCTTT.